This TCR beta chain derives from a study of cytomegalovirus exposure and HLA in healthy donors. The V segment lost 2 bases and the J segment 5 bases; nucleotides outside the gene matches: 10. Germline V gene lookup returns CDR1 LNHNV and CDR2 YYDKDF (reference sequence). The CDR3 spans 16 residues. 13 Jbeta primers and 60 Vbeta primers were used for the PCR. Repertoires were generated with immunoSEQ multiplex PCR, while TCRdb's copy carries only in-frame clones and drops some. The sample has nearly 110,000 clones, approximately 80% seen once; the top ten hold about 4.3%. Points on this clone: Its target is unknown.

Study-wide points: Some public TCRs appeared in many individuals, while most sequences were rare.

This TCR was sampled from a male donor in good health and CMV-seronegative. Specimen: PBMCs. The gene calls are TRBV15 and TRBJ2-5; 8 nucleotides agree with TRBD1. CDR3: CATSRPRTGLVETQYF. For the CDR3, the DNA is TGTGCCACCAGCAGACCACGGACAGGGCTTGTCGAGACCCAGTACTTC. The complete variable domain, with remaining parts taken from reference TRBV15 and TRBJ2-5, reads DAMVIQNPRYQVTQFGKPVTLSCSQTLNHNVMYWYQQKSSQAPKLLFHYYDKDFNNEADTPDNFQSRRPNTSFCFLDIRSPGLGDTAMYLCATSRPRTGLVETQYFGPGTRLLVL.